Listed below are T cell receptor beta chains from one sample, sequenced in a study of a mutant IDH1 vaccine in newly diagnosed glioma. Their cognate antigens are unknown. Produced via immunoSEQ multiplex PCR; TCRdb's table is partial and in-frame only. The repertoire holds roughly 48,000 clones, with about 91% as singletons. Sequencing used PBMCs, obtained from a glioma patient whose treatment included an IDH1 peptide vaccine. These receptors were obtained from a man in his fifties or sixties with glioma. Each CDR3 is given with its conserved first and last residue. The order of the fields is J gene, V gene, D gene, clone size, CDR3 protein, CDR3 DNA. D genes are given only for firm matches. Expanded clones get a size class; other rows say once, few or many, or leave the size out.

TRBJ1-2	TRBV6-1	.	.	CASSEAGAGVYGYTF	TGTGCCAGCAGTGAAGCGGGGGCAGGGGTTTATGGCTACACCTTC
TRBJ2-1	TRBV10-3	.	.	CAISDRALNEQFF	TGTGCCATCAGCGACAGAGCTCTAAATGAGCAGTTCTTC
TRBJ1-3	TRBV29-1	TRBD1	once	CSVGLGTGFSGNTIYF	TGCAGCGTTGGGCTCGGGACAGGGTTCTCTGGAAACACCATATATTTT
TRBJ2-3	TRBV27	TRBD1	.	CASSTFEQGNTQYF	TGTGCCAGCAGTACCTTTGAACAGGGGAATACGCAGTATTTT
TRBJ1-1	TRBV7-6	.	.	CASSLEGAGTEAFF	TGTGCCAGCAGCTTAGAAGGGGCCGGAACTGAAGCTTTCTTT
TRBJ2-3	TRBV25-1	TRBD2	.	CASSGSGRAKDTQYF	TGTGCCAGCAGTGGGAGCGGGAGGGCCAAAGATACGCAGTATTTT
TRBJ1-1	TRBV10-3	.	.	CAISESTEAFF	TGTGCCATCAGTGAGTCCACTGAAGCTTTCTTT
TRBJ1-2	TRBV28	.	.	CASSLASQSYTF	TGTGCCAGCAGTTTGGCGAGCCAGAGCTACACCTTC
TRBJ2-1	TRBV7-3	TRBD2	.	CASSPGLADNEQFF	TGTGCCAGCAGCCCGGGACTAGCGGACAATGAGCAGTTCTTC
TRBJ2-5	TRBV27	TRBD1	.	CASGDRGGQETQYF	TGTGCCAGCGGTGACAGGGGGGGCCAAGAGACCCAGTACTTC
TRBJ2-3	TRBV7-9	TRBD1	once	CASSLLGTGSTDTQYF	TGTGCCAGCAGCTTATTAGGGACAGGAAGCACAGATACGCAGTATTTT
TRBJ1-1	TRBV30	.	.	CAWGGPMSGTEAFF	TGTGCCTGGGGAGGACCCATGAGTGGCACTGAAGCTTTCTTT
TRBJ1-1	TRBV7-9	.	.	CASSSVDENTEAFF	TGTGCCAGCAGCTCAGTCGACGAGAACACTGAAGCTTTCTTT
TRBJ1-2	TRBV28	TRBD1	.	CASSFRGGYTF	TGTGCCAGCAGTTTCAGGGGGGGCTACACCTTC
TRBJ2-7	TRBV7-9	TRBD1	.	CASSLLPTGSGREQYF	TGTGCCAGCAGCTTACTTCCGACAGGGTCTGGCCGGGAGCAGTACTTC
TRBJ2-3	TRBV14	TRBD2	.	CASSRRRGFTDTQYF	TGTGCCAGCAGCCGCCGGCGGGGGTTCACAGATACGCAGTATTTT
TRBJ2-4	TRBV2	.	.	CASSVEAKNIQYF	TGTGCCAGCAGTGTAGAAGCCAAAAACATTCAGTACTTC
TRBJ2-7	TRBV28	TRBD1	.	CASSLGDRGQYF	TGTGCCAGCAGTTTGGGGGACAGGGGGCAGTACTTC
TRBJ1-2	TRBV4-3	.	.	CASGLGTPGGGYGYTF	TGCGCCAGCGGCCTCGGGACTCCCGGCGGGGGGTATGGCTACACCTTC
TRBJ2-7	TRBV2	TRBD2	.	CASSTRGLGRYYEQYF	TGTGCCAGCAGCACTAGGGGACTAGGACGATACTACGAGCAGTACTTC
TRBJ2-7	TRBV5-4	TRBD2	.	CASSHTSGSIYEQYF	TGTGCCAGCAGCCACACTAGCGGGAGTATATACGAGCAGTACTTC
TRBJ2-1	TRBV5-8	.	.	CASSLVGSIDEQFF	TGTGCCAGCAGCTTGGTAGGGAGCATCGATGAGCAGTTCTTC
TRBJ2-3	TRBV6-5	.	once	CASSLSYTDTQYF	TGTGCCAGCAGTCTAAGTTACACAGATACGCAGTATTTT
TRBJ2-5	TRBV29-1	.	.	CSAQGPETQYF	TGCAGCGCACAGGGCCCCGAGACCCAGTACTTC
TRBJ2-7	TRBV27	TRBD1	.	CASSQGAREQYF	TGTGCCAGCAGTCAGGGGGCAAGAGAGCAGTACTTC
TRBJ2-7	TRBV4-1	.	.	CASTSRAGVSYEQYF	TGCGCCAGCACTTCTCGTGCAGGGGTAAGCTACGAGCAGTACTTC
TRBJ2-3	TRBV7-8	.	once	CASRHRAGSTDTQYF	TGTGCCAGCAGGCATAGGGCGGGTAGCACAGATACGCAGTATTTT
TRBJ1-1	TRBV5-6	.	.	CASSWVVGSNTEAFF	TGTGCCAGCAGCTGGGTCGTGGGCAGTAACACTGAAGCTTTCTTT
TRBJ2-2	TRBV7-6	TRBD2	.	CASSPGLAANTGELFF	TGTGCCAGCAGCCCGGGACTAGCGGCGAACACCGGGGAGCTGTTTTTT
TRBJ2-1	TRBV2	TRBD2	.	CASSEEGLAGGTRLYNEQFF	TGTGCCAGCAGTGAAGAGGGACTAGCGGGAGGTACGAGGTTATACAATGAGCAGTTCTTC
TRBJ1-4	TRBV30	.	once	CALGQTSTNEKLFF	TGTGCCTTGGGACAAACCTCAACTAATGAAAAACTGTTTTTT
TRBJ2-2	TRBV6-5	.	.	CASSYGFQAGELFF	TGTGCCAGCAGTTACGGTTTTCAGGCCGGGGAGCTGTTTTTT
TRBJ2-7	TRBV6-5	TRBD2	.	CASSLSGRTYEQYF	TGTGCCAGCTCCCTTAGCGGGAGGACCTACGAGCAGTACTTC
TRBJ2-7	TRBV11-2	.	.	CASSYGGGGIPYEQYF	TGTGCCAGCAGCTACGGGGGAGGCGGGATACCCTACGAGCAGTACTTC
TRBJ1-2	TRBV30	TRBD1	.	CAWRGGTTGGGYGYTF	TGTGCCTGGAGAGGCGGTACTACAGGGGGCGGCTATGGCTACACCTTC
TRBJ2-1	TRBV5-8	TRBD1	.	CASSLGSGTAYNEQFF	TGTGCCAGCAGCTTGGGATCGGGGACAGCCTACAATGAGCAGTTCTTC
TRBJ2-1	TRBV14	.	.	CASSQEIYNEQFF	TGTGCCAGCAGCCAAGAAATCTACAATGAGCAGTTCTTC
TRBJ2-7	TRBV5-4	TRBD2	.	CASSFGGGLTYEQYF	TGTGCCAGCAGCTTCGGGGGAGGGTTAACCTACGAGCAGTACTTC
TRBJ2-7	TRBV4-2	.	once	CASSQAYGSAREQYF	TGTGCCAGCAGCCAAGCGTACGGTTCGGCTCGCGAGCAGTACTTC
TRBJ1-5	TRBV15	.	.	CATSSTQGSNQPQHF	TGTGCCACCAGCAGTACACAGGGAAGCAATCAGCCCCAGCATTTT
TRBJ1-1	TRBV9	TRBD1	.	CASSVDRVNTEAFF	TGTGCCAGCAGCGTCGACAGGGTTAACACTGAAGCTTTCTTT